Presented here are 16 T cell receptor beta chains from one specimen sequenced in a study of human T cells and chemical hapten exposure. Time point noted: patch test 3, about 24 weeks after DPC sensitization. The sample's treatment: therapeutic diphenylcyclopropenone sensitization with weekly scalp DPC. MiXCR was run by TCRdb on the RACE reads, yielding one entry per CDR3 protein. The repertoire consists of tens of thousands of distinct CDR3 sequences, with around an eighth occurring once and the leading ten covering 2% to 3%. This specimen was whole blood, taken in connection with sensitization to the hapten diphenylcyclopropenone (DPC). These TCRs come from a man between 25 and 39 years old with alopecia areata. Some clones in this sample may be carry-over from other donors' samples.

The CDR3 nucleotides are TGCAGTGCTAGAGAGGACAGGGGGCGACAGCCCCAGCATTTT. Translated, it gives CSAREDRGRQPQHF. This sequence joins TRBV20-1 and TRBJ1-5, with 11 bases lining up with TRBD1. The CDR3 is made up of 14 amino acids. CDR1 and CDR2 (germline): DFQATT, SNEGSKA (reference sequence). V was clipped by 0 bases and J by 7 bases; unmatched bases: 2.

The chain employs TRBV7-2 and TRBJ1-1; the D gene is possibly TRBD1 (6 bases). The CDR3 is 15 amino acids. The germline CDR1 and CDR2 sequences are SGHTA and FQGNSA. V lost 1 base to trimming and J lost 3 bases, with 12 bases between them. CDR3 sequence reads: CASSLGQGPYTEAFF. The DNA for the CDR3 is TGTGCCAGCAGCTTAGGGCAGGGGCCCTACACTGAAGCTTTCTTT. Looking up the rest from reference TRBV7-2 and TRBJ1-1 gives the full variable domain: GAGVSQSPSNKVTEKGKDVELRCDPISGHTALYWYRQSLGQGLEFLIYFQGNSAPDKSGLPSDRFSAERTGGSVSTLTIQRTQQEDSAVYLCASSLGQGPYTEAFFGQGTRLTVV.

This clonotype came up a few times. The rearrangement links TRBV28 to TRBJ2-1; D not certain. CDR1 and CDR2 from the germline V gene are MDHEN and SYDVKM. The ends were cut back, 6 bases at V and 3 bases at J, with 12 bases in the middle. The CDR3 has 14 amino acids. The CDR3 loop reads CASSPTTVYNEQFF. As DNA, the CDR3 is TGTGCCAGCAGCCCAACCACCGTCTACAATGAGCAGTTCTTC.

This clonotype was observed many times. The chain has TRBV7-9 and TRBJ2-3; D is possibly TRBD2 (6 bases). The CDR3 covers 14 residues. Germline CDR1 reads SEHNR; CDR2 reads FQNEAQ (reference sequence). The ends were cut back, 11 bases at V and 3 bases at J, with 18 bases in the middle. The CDR3 loop reads CAGLRTRGTDTQYF. The CDR3 DNA is TGTGCCGGCCTAAGAACCCGGGGGACAGATACGCAGTATTTT.

This clonotype was seen repeatedly, ten times or more. This chain connects TRBV9 to TRBJ1-6, with 9 bases fitting TRBD1. This CDR3 has 15 amino acids. Germline CDR1 and CDR2: SGDLS and YYNGEE. The junction had 5 bases not matched to a gene; V was cut back by 3 bases and J by 7 bases. In nucleotides, the CDR3 is TGTGCCAGCAGCGCCCGGGACAGGGTGAATTCACCCCTCCACTTT. This gives the protein CASSARDRVNSPLHF. Supplemented by reference TRBV9 and TRBJ1-6, the full variable domain reads DSGVTQTPKHLITATGQRVTLRCSPRSGDLSVYWYQQSLDQGLQFLIQYYNGEERAKGNILERFSAQQFPDLHSELNLSSLELGDSALYFCASSARDRVNSPLHFGNGTRLTVT.

As to this clonotype: At one boundary the junction diverges from the germline segment, which might be a read error. The chain combines TRBV7-7 with TRBJ2-1; 7 bases match TRBD1. The germline gives CDR1 SSHAT, CDR2 FNYEAQ (reference sequence). The CDR3 is 13 residues long. For the CDR3, the DNA is TGTGCTAGCAGCCCCGACAGGGACAATGAGCAGTTCTTC. Amino acids: CASSPDRDNEQFF. The variable domain in full, completed from reference TRBV7-7 and TRBJ2-1, reads GAGVSQSPRYKVTKRGQDVTLRCDPISSHATLYWYQQALGQGPEFLTYFNYEAQPDKSGLPSDRFSAERPEGSISTLTIQRTEQRDSAMYRCASSPDRDNEQFFGPGTRLTVL.

This clonotype was seen repeatedly, ten times or more. V and J are TRBV10-3 and TRBJ2-1; 9 nucleotides align to TRBD2. The germline V gene encodes CDR1 ENHRY and CDR2 SYGVKD. The V gene end was trimmed by 4 bases and the J gene end by 9 bases; junction bases not matched to a gene: 4. This CDR3 region has 13 residues. The CDR3 DNA reads as TGTGCCATCAGTGGGACTAGCGCTAGTGAGCAGTTCTTC. Protein: CAISGTSASEQFF.

This clonotype was picked up many times. The chain recombines TRBV4-2 with TRBJ2-7, with D possibly TRBD1 on 5 matching bases. Germline-derived CDR1 and CDR2 are LGHNA and YNFKEQ. V lost 1 base and J lost 1, with 11 bases in between. The CDR3 is 15 amino acids. The CDR3 reads CASSQAAGLSYEQYF. The CDR3 DNA sequence: TGTGCCAGCAGCCAAGCGGCAGGGTTGTCCTACGAGCAGTACTTC.

The chain recombines TRBV18 with TRBJ2-7; D might be TRBD1 (6 bases). In germline, CDR1 is KGHSH, CDR2 LQKENI. The CDR3 spans 15 residues. The V gene lost 0 bases and the J gene lost 2 bases, with 11 bases spanning the gap. CDR3 region: CASSPPDRPPYEQYF. DNA of the CDR3: TGTGCCAGCTCACCACCGGACAGACCCCCCTACGAGCAGTACTTC.

This sequence joins TRBV9 and TRBJ2-5; D is ambiguous. The germline V gene has CDR1 SGDLS and CDR2 YYNGEE. V lost 2 bases to trimming and J lost 5 bases, with 10 bases between them. This CDR3 has 13 amino acids. The CDR3 nucleotides are TGTGCCAGCAGCGTTCACACAACGGAGACCCAGTACTTC. Protein sequence: CASSVHTTETQYF.

V is TRBV29-1 and J is TRBJ1-1; no definite D call. The CDR3 has 8 residues. CDR1 and CDR2 from the germline V gene are SQVTM and ANQGSEA. Trimming took 4 bases from V and 9 from J, leaving 3 bases between them. The CDR3: CSVGKAFF. CDR3 nucleotide sequence: TGCAGCGTTGGGAAAGCTTTCTTT. Full variable domain (rest looked up from reference TRBV29-1 and TRBJ1-1): SAVISQKPSRDICQRGTSLTIQCQVDSQVTMMFWYRQQPGQSLTLIATANQGSEATYESGFVIDKFPISRPNLTFSTLTVSNMSPEDSSIYLCSVGKAFFGQGTRLTVV.

The genes are TRBV20-1 and TRBJ1-2; D might be TRBD1 (5 bases). Germline CDR1 is DFQATT and CDR2 is SNEGSKA (reference sequence). This CDR3 contains 12 residues. Trimming removed 5 bases at V and 0 bases at J, with 7 bases between. This chain's CDR3 is CSAPQANYGYTF. The CDR3 nucleotides are TGCAGTGCTCCACAGGCTAACTATGGCTACACCTTC.

This chain's CDR3 is CSAGQQNQPQHF. The DNA for the CDR3 is TGCAGTGCAGGACAGCAGAATCAGCCCCAGCATTTT. The chain uses TRBV20-1 and TRBJ1-5; a weak D match, TRBD1 (6 bases). Trimming pared 6 bases from V and 4 bases from J, leaving 10 bases between. Germline CDR1 reads DFQATT; CDR2 reads SNEGSKA (reference sequence). The CDR3 extends over 12 amino acids.

The J gene is TRBJ1-1, the V gene TRBV4-1, with D unresolved. The V gene lost 4 bases and the J gene lost 1 base, with 25 bases spanning the gap. CDR3 length: 19 amino acids. Germline V gene sequence: CDR1 MGHRA, CDR2 YSYEKL. The CDR3 DNA reads TGCGCCAGCAGCCCGTTTAGGCGGTTAGGTATCTTGGAGAACACTGAAGCTTTCTTT. Translation gives CASSPFRRLGILENTEAFF.

This sequence joins TRBV5-1 and TRBJ1-2; weak D call: TRBD1 (6 bases). V lost 6 bases, J lost 2 bases, and 11 bases lay in between. CDR1 is SGHRS, CDR2 YFSETQ, per germline. This CDR3 region has 13 residues. Here the CDR3 reads CASTQGWNYGYTF. CDR3 sequence (DNA): TGCGCCAGCACTCAGGGGTGGAACTATGGCTACACCTTC.

This clonotype was counted many times. This chain links TRBV24-1 with TRBJ2-1; D possibly uses TRBD1 or TRBD2 (6 bases each). This CDR3 is 13 amino acids long. Trimming shortened V by 7 bases and J by 4 bases, and 10 bases separated the two germline ends. Germline CDR1 KGHDR, CDR2 SFDVKD. CDR3 residues: CATSGGGYNEQFF. The CDR3 nucleotides read TGTGCCACCAGCGGGGGCGGGTACAATGAGCAGTTCTTC.